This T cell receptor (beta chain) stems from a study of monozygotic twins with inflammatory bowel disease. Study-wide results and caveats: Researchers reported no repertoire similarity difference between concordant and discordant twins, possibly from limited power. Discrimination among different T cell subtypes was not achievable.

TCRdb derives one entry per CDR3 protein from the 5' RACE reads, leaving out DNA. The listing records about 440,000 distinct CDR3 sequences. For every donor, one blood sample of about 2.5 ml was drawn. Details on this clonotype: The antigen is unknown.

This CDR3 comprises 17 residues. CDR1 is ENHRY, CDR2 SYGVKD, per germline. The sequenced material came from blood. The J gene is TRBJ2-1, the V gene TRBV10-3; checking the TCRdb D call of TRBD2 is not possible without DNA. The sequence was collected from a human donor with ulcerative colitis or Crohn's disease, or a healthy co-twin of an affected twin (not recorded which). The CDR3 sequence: CAISGALTPSSYNEQFF.